These 22 T cell receptor beta chains came from one sample sequenced in a study of Ad26.COV2.S vaccination and SARS-CoV-2 variants. The assay was immunoSEQ multiplex PCR, and TCRdb's table has in-frame clones only and misses some. The sample consists of roughly 320,000 clones, around 86% of them appearing once. The treatment was: 19 received Ad26.COV2.S at low or high dose, single or two shots; roughly five received placebo; per-sample allocation not given. Collection of samples fell on day 63 after the first vaccine or placebo injection. Source: peripheral blood, taken in a trial of Ad26.COV2.S vaccine versus placebo. The source of these receptors is a person aged 18 to 59 who received the Ad26.COV2.S COVID-19 vaccine or a placebo.

This clone was recorded once. Other DNA sequences in this specimen translate into the identical CDR3. This chain uses TRBV5-1 with TRBJ1-2; 7 bases match TRBD1. The CDR3 has 15 amino acids. J lost 1 base, V lost 0 bases, and 3 bases had no gene match. Germline V gives CDR1 SGHRS, CDR2 YFSETQ. CDR3 sequence: CASSLGGDSNYGYTF. As DNA, the CDR3 is TGCGCCAGCAGCTTGGGAGGGGACAGTAACTATGGCTACACCTTC. Full variable domain (outside the CDR3, taken from reference TRBV5-1 and TRBJ1-2): KAGVTQTPRYLIKTRGQQVTLSCSPISGHRSVSWYQQTPGQGLQFLFEYFSETQRNKGNFPGRFSGRQFSNSRSEMNVSTLELGDSALYLCASSLGGDSNYGYTFGSGTRLTVV.

The V and J genes are TRBV19 and TRBJ1-1, with D possibly matching TRBD1 (6 bases). This CDR3 contains 18 residues. V lost 0 bases and J lost 3, with 20 bases in between. Germline values: CDR1 LNHDA, CDR2 SQIVND (reference sequence). The CDR3 sequence: CASSIDLRGAVLDTEAFF. The CDR3 region has the DNA TGTGCCAGTAGTATAGATCTACGGGGGGCGGTGCTGGACACTGAAGCTTTCTTT.

This clone has just one count. This chain links TRBV18 with TRBJ2-1; TRBD2 is a possible D gene (6 bases). V was shortened by 3 bases and J by 6 bases, with 12 bases between the two germline ends. The CDR3 runs to 14 residues. From germline, CDR1 is KGHSH and CDR2 LQKENI. CDR3 in DNA: TGTGCCAGCTCACCGGTTGGAGGGAGCAATGAGCAGTTCTTC. It is translated as CASSPVGGSNEQFF.

This clone was detected only a few times. V and J are TRBV7-9 and TRBJ2-1, with D possibly TRBD2 on 6 matching bases. Trimming took 5 bases from V and 2 from J, leaving 10 bases between them. Germline V CDR1 and CDR2: SEHNR, FQNEAQ (reference sequence). The CDR3 runs to 14 residues. CDR3 nucleotide sequence: TGTGCCAGCAGCCGGGGGTTAACCTACAATGAGCAGTTCTTC. Translated: CASSRGLTYNEQFF.

A word on this clone: In the same sample, other DNA sequences code for this CDR3. This chain connects TRBV30 to TRBJ1-2; D ambiguous. Germline values: CDR1 GTSNPN, CDR2 SVGIG (reference sequence). The CDR3 consists of 11 residues. The V and J ends lost 0 bases and 7 bases respectively, with 6 bases between them. CDR3 DNA: TGTGCCTGGAGTGTAGTTTCTGGCTACACCTTC. Protein sequence: CAWSVVSGYTF.

The rearrangement uses TRBV27 and TRBJ1-6; 7 bases are a match to TRBD1. Germline V gene lookup returns CDR1 MNHEY and CDR2 SMNVEV (reference sequence). The CDR3 length is 12 residues. V shed 6 bases and J 11 bases; nucleotides not matched to a gene: 4. As DNA, the CDR3 is TGTGCCAGCAGCACAGGGGAGCCACCCCTCCACTTT. It translates to CASSTGEPPLHF.

This chain joins TRBV29-1 and TRBJ1-4; 12 positions match TRBD1. J gave up 12 bases and V 6 bases, and 8 bases lay outside the gene matches. The CDR3 consists of 13 residues. CDR1 and CDR2 from the germline V gene are SQVTM and ANQGSEA. CDR3 region: CSVEGQGARELFF. The DNA of the CDR3 is TGCAGCGTAGAGGGACAGGGGGCGCGGGAACTGTTTTTT. Full variable domain (remainder filled in from reference TRBV29-1 and TRBJ1-4): SAVISQKPSRDICQRGTSLTIQCQVDSQVTMMFWYRQQPGQSLTLIATANQGSEATYESGFVIDKFPISRPNLTFSTLTVSNMSPEDSSIYLCSVEGQGARELFFGSGTQLSVL.

This chain connects TRBV6-2 or TRBV6-3 to TRBJ2-2, with unresolved D. Trimming removed 3 bases at V and 2 bases at J, with 10 bases between. The CDR3 covers 15 residues. Germline CDR1 MNHEY, CDR2 SVGEGT. Here the CDR3 reads CASSYGVGNTGELFF. The CDR3 DNA sequence: TGTGCCAGCAGTTATGGGGTCGGTAACACCGGGGAGCTGTTTTTT.

This chain uses TRBV4-3 with TRBJ2-7; a possible D gene is TRBD1 (6 bases). Trimming stripped 0 bases from V and 6 bases from J, with 15 bases between. CDR3 length: 15 residues. Per germline, CDR1 LGHNA and CDR2 YSLEER. The CDR3 DNA reads TGCGCCAGCAGCCAAGATTCACAGGGTAGGGGCGAGCAGTACTTC. Translation: CASSQDSQGRGEQYF.

CDR3 sequence (DNA): TGTGCCAGAAGCTTGTTAGGGTTTAGAACTGAAGCTTTCTTT. It yields the protein CARSLLGFRTEAFF. The rearrangement links TRBV5-3 to TRBJ1-1, with D uncertain. TRBV5-3 is classed as an ORF, of uncertain function. The V end lost 1 base, the J end lost 5 bases, and 12 bases lay between the germline ends. CDR3 length: 14 residues.

The rearrangement uses TRBV10-3 and TRBJ1-2; TRBD1 matches at 7 bases. J was trimmed by 5 bases and V by 6 bases; bases with no gene match: 12. There are 15 residues in the CDR3. Germline values: CDR1 ENHRY, CDR2 SYGVKD. Written as DNA, the CDR3 is TGTGCCATCAGAGACTTTCTCGGGACAGCATATGGCTACACCTTC. This encodes CAIRDFLGTAYGYTF.

The CDR3 DNA sequence: TGTGCCAGCAGTGGGCAAGCGAACACTGAAGCTTTCTTT. Translating gives CASSGQANTEAFF. The chain joins TRBV12-3 or TRBV12-4 to TRBJ1-1, with no clear D. The CDR3 is 13 residues long. With 5 bases removed from V and 1 base from J, the gap between germline ends came to 8 bases.

V usage is TRBV4-3 and J usage is TRBJ2-5, with D possibly called TRBD1 or TRBD2 (6 bases each). The CDR3 is 16 amino acids. Germline CDR1 and CDR2: LGHNA and YSLEER. The V end lost 0 bases, the J end lost 4 bases, and 15 bases lay between the germline ends. The CDR3 sequence: CASSQDSTGAGETQYF. In nucleotides, the CDR3 is TGCGCCAGCAGCCAAGATAGCACGGGGGCAGGAGAGACCCAGTACTTC.

The J gene is TRBJ2-1, the V gene TRBV5-1, with D perhaps matching TRBD2 (5 bases). V lost 0 bases, J lost 10 bases, and 8 bases lay in between. Germline V gene sequence: CDR1 SGHRS, CDR2 YFSETQ. The CDR3 runs 12 residues. This CDR3 reads CASSLAGGEQFF. The CDR3 DNA sequence: TGCGCCAGCAGCTTGGCGGGCGGGGAGCAGTTCTTC.

V is TRBV7-9 and J is TRBJ2-1; D tentatively reads TRBD1 or TRBD2 (5 bases each). The CDR3 spans 13 residues. Trimming took off 3 bases at V and 5 bases at J, with 8 bases between the two ends. The germline V gene has CDR1 SEHNR and CDR2 FQNEAQ (reference sequence). CDR3 in amino acids: CASSFGANNEQFF. DNA for the CDR3: TGTGCCAGCAGCTTCGGGGCTAACAATGAGCAGTTCTTC.

This clone was detected a few times. The chain's CDR3 is CASSLAGSGAFF. CDR3 nucleotides: TGCGCCAGCAGCTTGGCGGGGTCGGGGGCTTTCTTT. This rearrangement joins TRBV5-1 to TRBJ1-1; D gene uncertain. Trimming cost V 0 bases and J 11 bases, with 11 bases left between them. The CDR3 sequence is 12 residues long. Germline CDR1 and CDR2: SGHRS and YFSETQ.

V is TRBV5-6 and J is TRBJ2-7; no clear D gene. Germline CDR1 reads SGHDT; CDR2 reads YYEEEE. This CDR3 is built from 14 residues. Deletions cut 4 bases from V and 3 bases from J, with 14 bases between. CDR3: CASSIVEIDYEQYF. The CDR3, as DNA: TGTGCCAGCAGCATCGTCGAGATCGACTACGAGCAGTACTTC.

This clone is a singleton in its sample. The chain is built from TRBV29-1 and TRBJ2-3; the D is unclear. Looked up from germline, CDR1 is SQVTM and CDR2 is ANQGSEA. This CDR3 is built from 13 residues. Between the trimmed V and J ends, which lost 1 base and 2 bases, there was a span of 7 bases. The CDR3 protein is CSVEGRITDTQYF. CDR3 sequence (DNA): TGCAGCGTTGAAGGACGGATCACAGATACGCAGTATTTT.

This chain links TRBV7-2 with TRBJ2-5; D is undetermined. Trimming removed 5 bases from V and 2 bases from J, with 9 bases in between. The CDR3 has 13 residues. CDR1 and CDR2 from the germline V gene are SGHTA and FQGNSA. The CDR3 protein is CASSQGPQETQYF. As DNA, the CDR3 is TGTGCCAGCAGCCAAGGCCCTCAAGAGACCCAGTACTTC.

This clone was seen just once. This chain uses TRBV29-1 with TRBJ1-2; tentative D call: TRBD1 (5 bases). In germline, CDR1 is SQVTM, CDR2 ANQGSEA. Trimming stripped 2 bases from V and 2 bases from J, with 9 bases between. The length of the CDR3 is 13 residues. The CDR3 protein is CSVEPRANYGYTF. Here the CDR3 DNA reads TGCAGCGTTGAACCCAGGGCGAACTATGGCTACACCTTC. Based on the CDR3 plus reference TRBV29-1 and TRBJ1-2, the full variable domain is SAVISQKPSRDICQRGTSLTIQCQVDSQVTMMFWYRQQPGQSLTLIATANQGSEATYESGFVIDKFPISRPNLTFSTLTVSNMSPEDSSIYLCSVEPRANYGYTFGSGTRLTVV.

The V call is TRBV4-2, the J call TRBJ1-2, with D tentatively TRBD1 (5 bases). This CDR3 contains 16 residues. V was clipped by 0 bases and J by 7 bases, with 18 bases between them. Per germline, CDR1 LGHNA and CDR2 YNFKEQ. In DNA form, the CDR3 reads TGTGCCAGCAGCCAAGATCTTGGAGTAGTTGGGGGTGGCTACACCTTC. Its protein is CASSQDLGVVGGGYTF.

The chain employs TRBV6-2 or TRBV6-3 and TRBJ1-5; TRBD1 is a possible D gene (5 bases). Trimming removed 0 bases from V and 2 bases from J, with 11 bases in between. The germline CDR1 and CDR2 sequences are MNHEY and SVGEGT. The CDR3 length is 16 residues. As DNA, the CDR3 is TGTGCCAGCAGTTACTCGCGGGACTTAGGCAATCAGCCCCAGCATTTT. Translation: CASSYSRDLGNQPQHF.